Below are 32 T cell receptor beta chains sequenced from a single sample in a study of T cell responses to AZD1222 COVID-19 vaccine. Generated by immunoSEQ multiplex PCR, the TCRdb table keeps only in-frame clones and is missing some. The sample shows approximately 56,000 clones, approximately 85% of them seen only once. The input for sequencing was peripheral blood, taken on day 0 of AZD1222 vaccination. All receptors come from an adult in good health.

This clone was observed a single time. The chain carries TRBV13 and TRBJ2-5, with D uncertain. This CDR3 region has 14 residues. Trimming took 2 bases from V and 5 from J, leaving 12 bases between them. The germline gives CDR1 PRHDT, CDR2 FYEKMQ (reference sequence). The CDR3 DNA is TGTGCCAGCAGCTTAAACGCCCTCGGGGAGACCCAGTACTTC. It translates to CASSLNALGETQYF.

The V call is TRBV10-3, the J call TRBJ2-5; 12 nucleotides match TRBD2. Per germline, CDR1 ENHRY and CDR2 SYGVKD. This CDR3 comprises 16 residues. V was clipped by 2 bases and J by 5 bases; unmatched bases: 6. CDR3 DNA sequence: TGTGCCATCAGTGAGGGACTAGCGGGGCGTTTTGAGACCCAGTACTTC. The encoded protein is CAISEGLAGRFETQYF.

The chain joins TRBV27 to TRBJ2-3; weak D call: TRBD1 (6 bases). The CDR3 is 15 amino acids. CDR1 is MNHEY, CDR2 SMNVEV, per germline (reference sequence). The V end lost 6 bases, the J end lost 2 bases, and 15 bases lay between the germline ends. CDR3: CASRTGHAYTDTQYF. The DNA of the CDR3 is TGTGCCAGCAGGACAGGACACGCTTACACAGATACGCAGTATTTT.

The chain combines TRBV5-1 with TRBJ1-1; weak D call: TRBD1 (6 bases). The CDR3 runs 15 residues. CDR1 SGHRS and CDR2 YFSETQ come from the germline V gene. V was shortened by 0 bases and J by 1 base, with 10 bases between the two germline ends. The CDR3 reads CASSLEGGWNTEAFF. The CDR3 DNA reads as TGCGCCAGCAGCTTGGAGGGGGGTTGGAACACTGAAGCTTTCTTT.

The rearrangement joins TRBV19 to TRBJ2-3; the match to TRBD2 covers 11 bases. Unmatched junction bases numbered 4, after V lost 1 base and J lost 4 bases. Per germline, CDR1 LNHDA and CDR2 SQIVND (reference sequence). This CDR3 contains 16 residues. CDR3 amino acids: CASSIAGTSGSDTQYF. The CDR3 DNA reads TGTGCCAGTAGTATAGCCGGGACTAGCGGCTCAGATACGCAGTATTTT.

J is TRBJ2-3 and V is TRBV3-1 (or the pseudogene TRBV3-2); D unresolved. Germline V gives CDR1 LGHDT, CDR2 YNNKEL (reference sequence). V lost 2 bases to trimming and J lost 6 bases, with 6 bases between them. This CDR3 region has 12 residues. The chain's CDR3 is CASSQFGDTQYF. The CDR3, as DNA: TGTGCCAGCAGCCAATTTGGCGATACGCAGTATTTT.

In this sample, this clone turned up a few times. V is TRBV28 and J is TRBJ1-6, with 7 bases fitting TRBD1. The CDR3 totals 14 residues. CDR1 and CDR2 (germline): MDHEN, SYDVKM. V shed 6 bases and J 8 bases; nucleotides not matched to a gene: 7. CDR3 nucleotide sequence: TGTGCCAGCAGATGGGACAGAAGGGATTCACCCCTCCACTTT. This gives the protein CASRWDRRDSPLHF.

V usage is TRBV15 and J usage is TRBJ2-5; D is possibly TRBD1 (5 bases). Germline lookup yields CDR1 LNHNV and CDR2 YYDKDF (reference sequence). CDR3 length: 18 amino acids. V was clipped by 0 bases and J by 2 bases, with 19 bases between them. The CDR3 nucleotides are TGTGCCACCAGCAGAGATCGTTCGACAGCCTACAGGCAAGAGACCCAGTACTTC. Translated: CATSRDRSTAYRQETQYF.

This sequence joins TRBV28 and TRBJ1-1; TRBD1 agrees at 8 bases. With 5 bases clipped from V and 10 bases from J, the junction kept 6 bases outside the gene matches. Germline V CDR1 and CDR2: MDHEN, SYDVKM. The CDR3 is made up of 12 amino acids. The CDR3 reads CASSLQGARAFF. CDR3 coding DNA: TGTGCCAGCAGTCTTCAGGGGGCAAGAGCTTTCTTT.

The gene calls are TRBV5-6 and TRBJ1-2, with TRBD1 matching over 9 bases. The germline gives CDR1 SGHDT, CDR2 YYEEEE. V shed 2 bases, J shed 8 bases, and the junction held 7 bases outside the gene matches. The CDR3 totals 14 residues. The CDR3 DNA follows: TGTGCCAGCAGCTTAGGGACAGGGTTTGTAGGCTACACCTTC. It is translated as CASSLGTGFVGYTF.

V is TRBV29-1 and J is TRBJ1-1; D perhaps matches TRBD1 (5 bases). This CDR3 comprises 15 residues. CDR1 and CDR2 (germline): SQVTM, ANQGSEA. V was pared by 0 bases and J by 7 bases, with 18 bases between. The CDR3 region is CSVEEATGRLNEAFF. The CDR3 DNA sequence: TGCAGCGTTGAAGAGGCAACGGGACGGCTAAATGAAGCTTTCTTT.

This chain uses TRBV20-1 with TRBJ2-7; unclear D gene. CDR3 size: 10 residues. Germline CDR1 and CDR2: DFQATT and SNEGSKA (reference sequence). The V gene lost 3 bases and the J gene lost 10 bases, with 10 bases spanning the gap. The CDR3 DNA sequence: TGCAGTGCTAGCCGGGCCTTCCAGTACTTC. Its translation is CSASRAFQYF.

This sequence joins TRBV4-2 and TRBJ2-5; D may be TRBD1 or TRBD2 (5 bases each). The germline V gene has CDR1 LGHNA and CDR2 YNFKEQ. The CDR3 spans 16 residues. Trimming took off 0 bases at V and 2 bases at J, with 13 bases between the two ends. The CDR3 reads CASSQDEGRLQETQYF. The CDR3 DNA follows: TGTGCCAGCAGCCAAGATGAGGGACGGCTTCAAGAGACCCAGTACTTC.

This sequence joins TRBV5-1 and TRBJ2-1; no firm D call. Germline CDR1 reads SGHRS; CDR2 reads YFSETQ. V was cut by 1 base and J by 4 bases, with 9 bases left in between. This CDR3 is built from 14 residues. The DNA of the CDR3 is TGCGCCAGCAGCTTGAACCGTCCGTACAATGAGCAGTTCTTC. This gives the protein CASSLNRPYNEQFF.

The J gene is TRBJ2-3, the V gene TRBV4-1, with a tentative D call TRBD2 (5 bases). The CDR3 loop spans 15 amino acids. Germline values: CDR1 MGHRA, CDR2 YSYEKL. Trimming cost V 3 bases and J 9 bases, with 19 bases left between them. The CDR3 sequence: CASSQRTLEVGTQYF. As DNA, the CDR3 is TGCGCCAGCAGCCAGAGGACCCTGGAGGTTGGCACGCAGTATTTT.

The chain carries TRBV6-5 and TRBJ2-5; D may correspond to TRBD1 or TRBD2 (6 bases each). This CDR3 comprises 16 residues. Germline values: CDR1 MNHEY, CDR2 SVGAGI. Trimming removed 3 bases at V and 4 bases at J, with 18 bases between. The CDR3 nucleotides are TGTGCCAGCAGTTATTCTACGGGGGCCCCGGGAGAGACCCAGTACTTC. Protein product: CASSYSTGAPGETQYF.

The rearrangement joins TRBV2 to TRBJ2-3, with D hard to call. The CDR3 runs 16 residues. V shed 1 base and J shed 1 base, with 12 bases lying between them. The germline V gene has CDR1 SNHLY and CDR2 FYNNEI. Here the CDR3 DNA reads TGTGCCAGCAGTGAAGGGGGTCACGATCGCACAGATACGCAGTATTTT. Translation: CASSEGGHDRTDTQYF.

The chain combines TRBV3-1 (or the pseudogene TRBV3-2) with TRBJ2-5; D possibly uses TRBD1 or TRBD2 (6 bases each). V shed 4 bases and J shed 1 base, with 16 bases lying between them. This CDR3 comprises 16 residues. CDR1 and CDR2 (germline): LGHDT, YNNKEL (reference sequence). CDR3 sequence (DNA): TGTGCCAGCAGCCTACCAAGCAGGGGACTCCAAGAGACCCAGTACTTC. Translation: CASSLPSRGLQETQYF.

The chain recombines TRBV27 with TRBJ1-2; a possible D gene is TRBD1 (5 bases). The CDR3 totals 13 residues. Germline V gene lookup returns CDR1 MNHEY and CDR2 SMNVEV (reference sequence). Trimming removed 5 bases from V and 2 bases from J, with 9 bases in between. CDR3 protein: CASSQGQNYGYTF. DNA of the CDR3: TGTGCCAGCAGTCAGGGTCAAAACTATGGCTACACCTTC.

The CDR3 nucleotides read TGTGCCAGCAGTTTGGACAGCAATCAGCCCCAGCATTTT. Its protein is CASSLDSNQPQHF. The chain recombines TRBV27 with TRBJ1-5; no firm D call. V was shortened by 3 bases and J by 1 base, with 4 bases between the two germline ends. This CDR3 has 13 residues. The V gene's germline CDR1 is MNHEY and CDR2 SMNVEV (reference sequence).

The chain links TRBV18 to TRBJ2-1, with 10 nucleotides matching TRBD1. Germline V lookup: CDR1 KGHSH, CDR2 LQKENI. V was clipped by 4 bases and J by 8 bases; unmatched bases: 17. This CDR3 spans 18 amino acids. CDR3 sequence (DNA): TGTGCCAGCTCACTTTTGACAGGGGGCCTCGGGGTAAGTGATGAGCAGTTCTTC. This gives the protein CASSLLTGGLGVSDEQFF. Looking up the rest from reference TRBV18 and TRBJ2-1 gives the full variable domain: NAGVMQNPRHLVRRRGQEARLRCSPMKGHSHVYWYRQLPEEGLKFMVYLQKENIIDESGMPKERFSAEFPKEGPSILRIQQVVRGDSAAYFCASSLLTGGLGVSDEQFFGPGTRLTVL.

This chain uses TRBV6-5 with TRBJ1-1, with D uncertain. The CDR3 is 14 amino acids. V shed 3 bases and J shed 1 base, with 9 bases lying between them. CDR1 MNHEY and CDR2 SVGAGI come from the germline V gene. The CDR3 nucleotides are TGTGCCAGCAGTTATTCAGCTTCGAACACTGAAGCTTTCTTT. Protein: CASSYSASNTEAFF.

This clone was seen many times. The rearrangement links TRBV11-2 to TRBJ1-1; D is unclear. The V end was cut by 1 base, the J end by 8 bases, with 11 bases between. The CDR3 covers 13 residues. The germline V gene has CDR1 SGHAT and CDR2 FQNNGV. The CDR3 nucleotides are TGTGCCAGCAGCTTAGGGTTGCGGGCCGAAGCTTTCTTT. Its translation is CASSLGLRAEAFF.

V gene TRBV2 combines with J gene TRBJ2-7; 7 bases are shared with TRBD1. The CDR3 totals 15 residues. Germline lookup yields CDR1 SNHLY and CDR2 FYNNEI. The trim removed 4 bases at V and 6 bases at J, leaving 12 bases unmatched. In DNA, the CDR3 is TGTGCCAGCAGTGGACGACAGGGTCGGGACCTCGAGCAGTACTTC. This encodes CASSGRQGRDLEQYF.

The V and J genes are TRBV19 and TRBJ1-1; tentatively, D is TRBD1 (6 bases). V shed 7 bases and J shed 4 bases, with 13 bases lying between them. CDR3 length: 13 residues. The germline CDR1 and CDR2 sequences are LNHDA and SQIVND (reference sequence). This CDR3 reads CASIRGPGTEAFF. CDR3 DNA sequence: TGTGCCAGTATTCGGGGGCCGGGCACTGAAGCTTTCTTT.

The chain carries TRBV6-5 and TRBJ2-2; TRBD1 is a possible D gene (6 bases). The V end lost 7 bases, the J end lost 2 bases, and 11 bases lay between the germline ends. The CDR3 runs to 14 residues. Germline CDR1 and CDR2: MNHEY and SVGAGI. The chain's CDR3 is CASTRQENTGELFF. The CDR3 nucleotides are TGTGCCAGCACCCGACAGGAAAACACCGGGGAGCTGTTTTTT.

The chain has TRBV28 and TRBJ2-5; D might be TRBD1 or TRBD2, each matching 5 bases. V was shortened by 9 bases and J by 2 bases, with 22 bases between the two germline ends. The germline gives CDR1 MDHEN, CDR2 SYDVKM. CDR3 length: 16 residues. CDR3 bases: TGTGCCAGTGGGACGCCTAGCAAGGGCTTACAAGAGACCCAGTACTTC. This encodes CASGTPSKGLQETQYF.

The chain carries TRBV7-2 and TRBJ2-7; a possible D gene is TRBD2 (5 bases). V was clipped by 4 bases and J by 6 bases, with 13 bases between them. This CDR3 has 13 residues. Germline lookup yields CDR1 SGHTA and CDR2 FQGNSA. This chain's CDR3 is CASSSSAVPEQYF. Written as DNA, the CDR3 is TGTGCCAGCAGCTCCTCAGCGGTCCCCGAGCAGTACTTC.

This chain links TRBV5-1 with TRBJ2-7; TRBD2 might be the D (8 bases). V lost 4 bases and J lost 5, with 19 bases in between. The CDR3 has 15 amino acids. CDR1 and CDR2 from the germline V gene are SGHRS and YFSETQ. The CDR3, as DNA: TGCGCCAGCAGCCTGAGCGGGGGAAGGGGGCACGAGCAGTACTTC. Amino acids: CASSLSGGRGHEQYF.

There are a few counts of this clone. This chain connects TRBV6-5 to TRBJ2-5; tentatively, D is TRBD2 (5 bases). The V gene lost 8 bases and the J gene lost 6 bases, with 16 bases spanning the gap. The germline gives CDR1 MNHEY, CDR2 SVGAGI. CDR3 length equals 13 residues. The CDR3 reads CASVAGLGKTQYF. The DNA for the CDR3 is TGTGCCAGCGTGGCGGGTTTGGGCAAGACCCAGTACTTC.

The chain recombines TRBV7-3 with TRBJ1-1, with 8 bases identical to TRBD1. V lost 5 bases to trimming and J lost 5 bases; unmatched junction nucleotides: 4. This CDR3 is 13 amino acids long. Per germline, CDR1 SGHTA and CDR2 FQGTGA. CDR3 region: CASSVDRGTEAFF. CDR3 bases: TGTGCCAGCAGCGTAGACAGGGGTACTGAAGCTTTCTTT.

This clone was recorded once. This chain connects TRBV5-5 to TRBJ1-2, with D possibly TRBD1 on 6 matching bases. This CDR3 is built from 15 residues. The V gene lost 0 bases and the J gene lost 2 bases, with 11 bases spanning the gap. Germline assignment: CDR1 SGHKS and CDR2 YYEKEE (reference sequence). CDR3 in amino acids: CASSLDTGINYGYTF. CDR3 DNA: TGTGCCAGCAGCTTGGATACAGGGATAAACTATGGCTACACCTTC. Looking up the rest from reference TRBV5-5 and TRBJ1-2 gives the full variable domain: DAGVTQSPTHLIKTRGQQVTLRCSPISGHKSVSWYQQVLGQGPQFIFQYYEKEERGRGNFPDRFSARQFPNYSSELNVNALLLGDSALYLCASSLDTGINYGYTFGSGTRLTVV.